Each of the 29 T cell receptor beta chains below was sequenced from the same sample in a study of early T cells in non-severe SARS-CoV-2 infection. MiXCR was run by TCRdb on the 5' RACE reads, yielding one entry per CDR3 protein. The sample has roughly 45,000 distinct CDR3 sequences; 6.2% are singletons. The sequencing here drew on whole blood, taken at baseline. The receptor source for this set is an adult who was a healthcare worker with PCR-confirmed SARS-CoV-2 infection or an uninfected control (not recorded which).

The table lists this clonotype with many counts. This rearrangement joins TRBV12-3 or TRBV12-4 to TRBJ2-2; TRBD1 is a possible D gene (6 bases). This CDR3 is built from 14 residues. V shed 6 bases and J shed 4 bases, with 12 bases lying between them. The DNA for the CDR3 is TGTGCCAGCAGCTATACAGGGTCCACCGGGGAGCTGTTTTTT. Residues: CASSYTGSTGELFF.

This clonotype came up a few times. The chain uses TRBV4-1 and TRBJ2-1, with TRBD1 as a possible D gene (5 bases). Germline loops: CDR1 MGHRA, CDR2 YSYEKL. V was clipped by 1 base and J by 4 bases, with 8 bases between them. The CDR3 runs to 14 residues. Here the CDR3 DNA reads TGCGCCAGCAGCCAAGGGGCAGGGTACAATGAGCAGTTCTTC. Translating it yields CASSQGAGYNEQFF.

This clonotype was counted only a few times. The chain recombines TRBV4-1 with TRBJ2-7, with 9 bases matching TRBD1. The trim removed 1 base at V and 4 bases at J, leaving 8 bases unmatched. The CDR3 consists of 16 residues. The germline V gene has CDR1 MGHRA and CDR2 YSYEKL. This CDR3 reads CASSQATGTGRYEQYF. The DNA of the CDR3 is TGCGCCAGCAGCCAAGCCACCGGGACAGGGAGGTACGAGCAGTACTTC.

This clonotype was seen only a few times. The chain joins TRBV2 to TRBJ2-1, with 8 bases identical to TRBD2. Germline lookup yields CDR1 SNHLY and CDR2 FYNNEI. The CDR3 length is 15 residues. J gave up 4 bases and V 9 bases, and 11 bases lay outside the gene matches. The CDR3 bases are TGTGCCAGTTCGGATAGCGGGGCCCCATACAATGAGCAGTTCTTC. This sequence encodes CASSDSGAPYNEQFF. Looking up the rest from reference TRBV2 and TRBJ2-1 gives the full variable domain: EPEVTQTPSHQVTQMGQEVILRCVPISNHLYFYWYRQILGQKVEFLVSFYNNEISEKSEIFDDQFSVERPDGSNFTLKIRSTKLEDSAMYFCASSDSGAPYNEQFFGPGTRLTVL.

This clonotype was counted many times. This sequence joins TRBV6-2 or TRBV6-3 and TRBJ2-1; D ambiguous. Per germline, CDR1 MNHEY and CDR2 SVGEGT. This CDR3 spans 13 amino acids. Trimming removed 0 bases from V and 4 bases from J, with 4 bases in between. As DNA, the CDR3 is TGTGCCAGCAGTTACTCGGAATACAATGAGCAGTTCTTC. Its protein is CASSYSEYNEQFF.

This chain links TRBV7-3 with TRBJ2-3, with D perhaps TRBD1 or TRBD2 (5 bases each). Germline V gives CDR1 SGHTA, CDR2 FQGTGA. V lost 0 bases and J lost 2, with 12 bases in between. This CDR3 is 16 amino acids long. The CDR3 region is CASSLTSGPNTDTQYF. In DNA form, the CDR3 reads TGTGCCAGCAGCTTAACTTCGGGGCCCAACACAGATACGCAGTATTTT. Variable domain in full (rest from reference TRBV7-3 and TRBJ2-3): GAGVSQTPSNKVTEKGKYVELRCDPISGHTALYWYRQSLGQGPEFLIYFQGTGAADDSGLPNDRFFAVRPEGSVSTLKIQRTERGDSAVYLCASSLTSGPNTDTQYFGPGTRLTVL.

This chain connects TRBV29-1 to TRBJ2-3; 9 positions agree with TRBD1. The CDR3 has 12 residues. After removal of 6 bases from V and 5 bases from J, the junction contained 3 bases not matched to a gene. Germline CDR1 SQVTM, CDR2 ANQGSEA. CDR3 region: CSVDRGEDTQYF. In nucleotides, the CDR3 is TGCAGCGTCGACAGGGGGGAAGATACGCAGTATTTT.

In its sample, this clonotype was seen many times. This chain uses TRBV6-6 with TRBJ2-1; D is possibly TRBD1 (6 bases). CDR3 length equals 15 residues. CDR1 is MNHNY and CDR2 is SVGAGI in the germline V gene (reference sequence). V lost 6 bases, J lost 7 bases, and 19 bases lay in between. The CDR3 region has the DNA TGTGCCAGCAGCGATGGACAGCCTCCTGTGAATGAGCAGTTCTTC. Its translation: CASSDGQPPVNEQFF.

This chain connects TRBV10-3 to TRBJ2-2; D unresolved. V lost 2 bases and J lost 4, with 8 bases in between. Looked up from germline, CDR1 is ENHRY and CDR2 is SYGVKD. This CDR3 spans 14 amino acids. This chain's CDR3 is CAISEERLTGELFF. The DNA for the CDR3 is TGTGCCATCAGTGAGGAGCGACTCACCGGGGAGCTGTTTTTT.

This clonotype was observed at least ten times. The V call is TRBV29-1, the J call TRBJ1-1; 8 nucleotides agree with TRBD1. Germline trimming cut 6 bases from V and 4 bases from J; bases unmatched to any gene: 10. Germline CDR1 is SQVTM and CDR2 is ANQGSEA. CDR3 length equals 14 residues. CDR3 nucleotide sequence: TGCAGCGTATCAGATACAGGGGGGGGCACTGAAGCTTTCTTT. Translation: CSVSDTGGGTEAFF.

This clonotype has at least ten counts. V gene TRBV10-2 combines with J gene TRBJ1-2; D is uncertain. V was shortened by 0 bases and J by 2 bases, with 7 bases between the two germline ends. The CDR3 contains 14 residues. Germline V gives CDR1 WSHSY, CDR2 SAAADI. The CDR3 sequence: CASSESTGNYGYTF. The CDR3 region has the DNA TGCGCCAGCAGTGAGTCGACCGGGAACTATGGCTACACCTTC.

This clonotype was seen a few times. V gene TRBV4-1 combines with J gene TRBJ1-3; D is undetermined. With 0 bases removed from V and 2 bases from J, the gap between germline ends came to 14 bases. Germline V gives CDR1 MGHRA, CDR2 YSYEKL. The CDR3 length is 17 residues. The CDR3 region is CASSQDWAPKAGNTIYF. The DNA of the CDR3 is TGCGCCAGCAGCCAAGATTGGGCACCAAAGGCTGGAAACACCATATATTTT.

The V gene is TRBV3-1, the J gene TRBJ2-6; 10 positions match TRBD2. CDR1 and CDR2 from the germline V gene are LGHDT and YNNKEL (reference sequence). The CDR3 is made up of 17 amino acids. V shed 4 bases, J shed 4 bases, and the junction held 7 bases outside the gene matches. The CDR3 coding sequence is TGTGCCAGCAGCCCGTGGACTAGCGGAACCGGGGCCAACGTCCTGACTTTC. Its translation: CASSPWTSGTGANVLTF.

This clonotype appeared many times. The chain recombines TRBV28 with TRBJ1-1; D is ambiguous. Germline values: CDR1 MDHEN, CDR2 SYDVKM. Trimming pared 3 bases from V and 5 bases from J, leaving 19 bases between. The length of the CDR3 is 16 residues. The CDR3 loop is CASSFFGRAGSTEAFF. The CDR3 DNA sequence: TGTGCCAGCAGTTTCTTCGGCAGAGCGGGCAGTACTGAAGCTTTCTTT. Full variable domain (rest looked up from reference TRBV28 and TRBJ1-1): DVKVTQSSRYLVKRTGEKVFLECVQDMDHENMFWYRQDPGLGLRLIYFSYDVKMKEKGDIPEGYSVSREKKERFSLILESASTNQTSMYLCASSFFGRAGSTEAFFGQGTRLTVV.

The sample holds a few counts of this clonotype. The chain carries TRBV27 and TRBJ2-7; D gene ambiguous. Germline V gives CDR1 MNHEY, CDR2 SMNVEV (reference sequence). This CDR3 has 16 residues. The germline V and J ends were trimmed by 5 bases and 0 bases, with 17 bases remaining between them. The CDR3 region is CASSPPSMDGSYEQYF. As DNA, the CDR3 is TGTGCCAGCAGTCCCCCCTCCATGGACGGCTCCTACGAGCAGTACTTC.

The chain employs TRBV6-1 and TRBJ2-1, with 14 bases matching TRBD2. The CDR3 loop spans 19 amino acids. J lost 0 bases, V lost 5 bases, and 9 bases had no gene match. Germline-derived CDR1 and CDR2 are MNHNS and SASEGT. The CDR3 protein is CASSYTGTSGSPSYNEQFF. Here the CDR3 DNA reads TGTGCCAGCAGTTACACCGGGACTAGCGGGAGCCCCTCCTACAATGAGCAGTTCTTC.

This clonotype was seen a handful of times. An end of the junction does not agree with germline; a read error may underlie this. The V and J genes are TRBV4-3 and TRBJ1-3; the D is unclear. Germline lookup yields CDR1 LGHNA and CDR2 YSLEER. The CDR3 runs to 16 residues. CDR3: CASSQGTPYSENTIYF. The CDR3 DNA sequence: TGCGCCAGCAGCCAAGGGACCCCTTACTCTGAAAACACCATATATTTT.

The chain links TRBV3-1 to TRBJ2-1, with D unresolved. The CDR3 runs 12 residues. Trimming removed 1 base at V and 9 bases at J, with 7 bases between. Germline values: CDR1 LGHDT, CDR2 YNNKEL (reference sequence). CDR3 DNA sequence: TGTGCCAGCAGCCAAGTCGGTCGTGAGCAGTTCTTC. It codes for CASSQVGREQFF.

In its sample, this clonotype was seen a few times. This chain links TRBV28 with TRBJ1-4; TRBD1 is a possible D gene (6 bases). Germline V lookup: CDR1 MDHEN, CDR2 SYDVKM. This CDR3 region has 15 residues. Trimming took off 5 bases at V and 8 bases at J, with 18 bases between the two ends. CDR3 loop: CASSLRDIGGEKLFF. CDR3 nucleotides: TGTGCCAGCAGTCTCCGGGACATCGGCGGGGAAAAACTGTTTTTT.

This clonotype was observed at least ten times. CDR3 residues: CASTSLGLRSDTIYF. In DNA form, the CDR3 reads TGTGCCAGCACCTCATTGGGGCTTCGGAGTGACACCATATATTTT. The chain is built from TRBV7-8 and TRBJ1-3; weak D call: TRBD1 (5 bases). Germline assignment: CDR1 SGHVS and CDR2 FQNEAQ. The CDR3 has 15 amino acids. V lost 7 bases to trimming and J lost 8 bases, with 21 bases between them.

This clonotype was recorded many times. The chain recombines TRBV7-3 with TRBJ1-2; D is ambiguous. Germline V CDR1 and CDR2: SGHTA, FQGTGA. Trimming took 6 bases from V and 4 from J, leaving 12 bases between them. The CDR3 contains 13 residues. The CDR3 protein is CASSSWGGYGYTF. In DNA, the CDR3 is TGTGCCAGCAGTTCCTGGGGTGGCTATGGCTACACCTTC.

The rearrangement joins TRBV6-5 to TRBJ1-3, with D perhaps TRBD1 (6 bases). Germline CDR1 is MNHEY and CDR2 is SVGAGI. The germline V and J ends were trimmed by 2 bases and 0 bases, with 11 bases remaining between them. The CDR3 loop spans 16 amino acids. This CDR3 is CASSYDRPFSGNTIYF. In DNA, the CDR3 is TGTGCCAGCAGTTACGACAGGCCTTTCTCTGGAAACACCATATATTTT.

This clonotype was detected only a few times. The rearrangement uses TRBV24-1 and TRBJ2-1; TRBD2 matches at 8 bases. This CDR3 spans 17 amino acids. From germline, CDR1 is KGHDR and CDR2 SFDVKD. With V trimmed by 3 bases and J by 3 bases, 9 bases remained unmatched. CDR3 amino acids: CATSDRNLAGHYNEQFF. CDR3 bases: TGTGCCACCAGTGATCGGAACCTAGCGGGCCACTACAATGAGCAGTTCTTC.

This clonotype was observed a few times. The chain links TRBV28 to TRBJ2-6; D is unclear. Trimming removed 2 bases from V and 0 bases from J, with 5 bases in between. Germline CDR1 reads MDHEN; CDR2 reads SYDVKM. The CDR3 extends over 15 amino acids. The CDR3 reads CASSLLSSGANVLTF. In DNA form, the CDR3 reads TGTGCCAGCAGTTTACTCTCCTCTGGGGCCAACGTCCTGACTTTC.

In its sample, this clonotype was seen many times. The chain carries TRBV29-1 and TRBJ2-7; D uncertain. The CDR3 is made up of 11 amino acids. Per germline, CDR1 SQVTM and CDR2 ANQGSEA. V gave up 4 bases and J gave up 6 bases, with 10 bases separating them. The CDR3 region has the DNA TGCAGCGTTGGAGAAGAAAGCGAGCAGTACTTC. The encoded protein is CSVGEESEQYF.

The sample holds many counts of this clonotype. The chain links TRBV20-1 to TRBJ2-7; the D is unclear. V lost 1 base, J lost 2 bases, and 12 bases lay in between. The germline CDR1 and CDR2 sequences are DFQATT and SNEGSKA (reference sequence). The CDR3 loop spans 14 amino acids. CDR3 coding DNA: TGCAGTGCTAGAGTATTCGACAACGCCTACGAGCAGTACTTC. This codes for CSARVFDNAYEQYF.

The chain uses TRBV29-1 and TRBJ1-2; TRBD1 matches at 9 bases. J was trimmed by 6 bases and V by 3 bases; bases with no gene match: 11. This CDR3 spans 15 amino acids. Germline CDR1 SQVTM, CDR2 ANQGSEA. CDR3 protein: CSVDLLSTGGNGYTF. The CDR3 coding sequence is TGCAGCGTTGACCTGCTATCAACAGGGGGCAATGGCTACACCTTC.

The genes are TRBV24-1 and TRBJ2-1; 9 bases map to TRBD1. Trimming cost V 8 bases and J 9 bases; bases outside gene matches: 7. This CDR3 is 13 amino acids long. In germline, CDR1 is KGHDR, CDR2 SFDVKD. The CDR3 nucleotides are TGTGCCACCACCCGGGACAGGGACGGTGAGCAGTTCTTC. This gives the protein CATTRDRDGEQFF.

In this sample, this clonotype turned up many times. This chain uses TRBV7-2 with TRBJ2-7; 8 bases are shared with TRBD1. The CDR3 loop spans 16 amino acids. J was trimmed by 3 bases and V by 4 bases; bases with no gene match: 11. The germline V gene has CDR1 SGHTA and CDR2 FQGNSA. CDR3 in amino acids: CASSSEGQARFYEQYF. As DNA, the CDR3 is TGTGCCAGCAGCTCCGAGGGACAGGCGCGGTTCTACGAGCAGTACTTC.